What follows are 28 T cell receptor beta chains derived from one specimen sequenced in a study of blood T cell repertoires in COVID-19 (dated by TCRdb to about 2020). The library was generated by the immunoSEQ multiplex PCR assay. TCRdb carries this immuneACCESS record with in-frame sequences only. Its versions omit some clonotypes, under half of them owing to an unresolved V gene in the studies checked, with the rest unexplained. The sample includes about 190,000 clones, with around 80% observed a single time. Jointly, the top ten make up 2.5% to 3.5% of the sample. The sample comprised peripheral blood. These TCRs come from a man aged 50 to 60 with active or convalescent COVID-19.

This clone was seen once. The rearrangement joins TRBV19 to TRBJ1-1; perhaps TRBD1 as D (5 bases). This CDR3 region has 14 residues. The V and J ends lost 5 bases and 9 bases respectively, with 19 bases between them. The germline V gene has CDR1 LNHDA and CDR2 SQIVND (reference sequence). CDR3 sequence reads: CASSASVGRNQAFF. In DNA, the CDR3 is TGTGCCAGTAGTGCCTCGGTGGGGCGGAACCAAGCTTTCTTT.

The sample holds one count of this clone. The chain carries TRBV15 and TRBJ1-2, with D unclear. The V end was cut by 3 bases, the J end by 5 bases, with 13 bases between. CDR1 and CDR2 from the germline V gene are LNHNV and YYDKDF (reference sequence). The CDR3 is made up of 14 amino acids. Here the CDR3 reads CATSSAQRGYGYTF. Here the CDR3 DNA reads TGTGCCACCAGCAGTGCACAGCGAGGGTATGGCTACACCTTC.

The rearrangement links TRBV19 to TRBJ1-2; D unresolved. V gave up 8 bases and J gave up 4 bases, with 14 bases separating them. The CDR3 totals 13 residues. The V gene's germline CDR1 is LNHDA and CDR2 SQIVND (reference sequence). CDR3 region: CASRETLSYGYTF. The CDR3 DNA reads as TGTGCCAGTCGGGAGACTCTGAGCTATGGCTACACCTTC.

The CDR3 nucleotides are TGTGCCAGCTCACCACGCGCACGGGGACTAGCGGCTTCCTACGAGCAGTACTTC. Protein: CASSPRARGLAASYEQYF. The chain has TRBV18 and TRBJ2-7, with 11 positions matching TRBD2. The CDR3 extends over 18 amino acids. V lost 1 base, J lost 1 base, and 9 bases stayed unmatched. Germline assignment: CDR1 KGHSH and CDR2 LQKENI.

V usage is TRBV10-2 and J usage is TRBJ2-7; no clear D gene. This CDR3 has 15 residues. The germline gives CDR1 WSHSY, CDR2 SAAADI. Trimming pared 3 bases from V and 1 base from J, leaving 13 bases between. Written as DNA, the CDR3 is TGCGCCAGCAGTGACATGGATATGAGGTCCTACGAGCAGTACTTC. Protein: CASSDMDMRSYEQYF.

This clone has more than one count but fewer than ten. This chain links TRBV9 with TRBJ2-1; TRBD1 matches 8 bases. V dropped 4 bases and J dropped 9; count of bases not matched to a gene: 6. The length of the CDR3 is 13 residues. Germline V gives CDR1 SGDLS, CDR2 YYNGEE. CDR3 residues: CASSPQGAGEQFF. The CDR3 coding sequence is TGTGCCAGCAGCCCGCAGGGGGCTGGTGAGCAGTTCTTC.

The genes are TRBV19 and TRBJ1-2; unclear D gene. Germline CDR1 is LNHDA and CDR2 is SQIVND (reference sequence). Deletions cut 3 bases from V and 9 bases from J, with 11 bases between. CDR3 length: 12 residues. In DNA form, the CDR3 reads TGTGCCAGTAGTATGGCGGGGATGAGCTACACCTTC. Translating gives CASSMAGMSYTF.

This sequence joins TRBV2 and TRBJ2-2; 7 bases line up with TRBD1. Germline V lookup: CDR1 SNHLY, CDR2 FYNNEI. The CDR3 is 15 amino acids. After removal of 8 bases from V and 0 bases from J, the junction contained 6 bases not matched to a gene. The CDR3 region is CASGTGTANTGELFF. CDR3 DNA sequence: TGTGCCAGCGGGACCGGGACAGCGAACACCGGGGAGCTGTTTTTT.

This clone was observed a handful of times. The rearrangement joins TRBV10-3 to TRBJ1-1, with D perhaps matching TRBD1 (6 bases). Trimming stripped 6 bases from V and 10 bases from J, with 12 bases between. The CDR3 totals 11 residues. CDR1 is ENHRY, CDR2 SYGVKD, per germline. CDR3 sequence (DNA): TGTGCCATCAGGTACAGGGTGGGAGCTTTCTTT. Protein: CAIRYRVGAFF.

The CDR3 DNA is TGTGCCAGCACCGAACTAGGTGGGGGGGGAGAGCAGTACTTC. It specifies CASTELGGGGEQYF. V usage is TRBV28 and J usage is TRBJ2-7; the match to TRBD2 covers 7 bases. The CDR3 has 14 residues. Looked up from germline, CDR1 is MDHEN and CDR2 is SYDVKM. Germline trimming cut 7 bases from V and 7 bases from J; bases unmatched to any gene: 13.

J is TRBJ1-1 and V is TRBV4-1; 8 positions match TRBD1. The CDR3 extends over 15 amino acids. Trimming cost V 4 bases and J 3 bases; bases outside gene matches: 7. Per the germline V gene, CDR1 is MGHRA and CDR2 is YSYEKL. The CDR3 reads CASSPGTGRYTEAFF. The CDR3 region has the DNA TGCGCCAGCAGCCCAGGGACAGGACGGTACACTGAAGCTTTCTTT.

V usage is TRBV6-6 and J usage is TRBJ2-1; TRBD2 might be the D (6 bases). The CDR3 is 15 residues long. Germline assignment: CDR1 MNHNY and CDR2 SVGAGI (reference sequence). V shed 4 bases and J shed 2 bases, with 12 bases lying between them. The CDR3 nucleotides read TGTGCCAGCAGTTCAGGACTACGGCCCTACAATGAGCAGTTCTTC. Amino acids: CASSSGLRPYNEQFF.

This rearrangement joins TRBV28 to TRBJ2-5, with 7 bases fitting TRBD1. V lost 8 bases, J lost 5 bases, and 8 bases stayed unmatched. Germline V lookup: CDR1 MDHEN, CDR2 SYDVKM. CDR3 length: 13 amino acids. The CDR3 nucleotides are TGTGCCAGCGCCTACAGGGGACCGGAGACCCAGTACTTC. Its translation is CASAYRGPETQYF.

The chain links TRBV5-1 to TRBJ2-7, with 9 bases identical to TRBD2. The CDR3 spans 15 residues. Germline trimming cut 0 bases from V and 1 base from J; bases unmatched to any gene: 2. CDR1 is SGHRS and CDR2 is YFSETQ in the germline V gene. In nucleotides, the CDR3 is TGCGCCAGCAGCTTGGAACTAGCGGGTTCCTACGAGCAGTACTTC. Translation gives CASSLELAGSYEQYF.

This chain uses TRBV2 with TRBJ2-1; 13 bases agree with TRBD2. V lost 6 bases to trimming and J lost 6 bases; unmatched junction nucleotides: 5. The germline V gene encodes CDR1 SNHLY and CDR2 FYNNEI. The CDR3 totals 15 residues. The CDR3 DNA reads TGTGCCAGCAGGATTGGACTAGCGGGAGTCAATGAGCAGTTCTTC. Protein: CASRIGLAGVNEQFF.

The count of this clone is one. The J gene is TRBJ2-1, the V gene TRBV5-4, with 9 bases identical to TRBD2. CDR1 is SGHNT and CDR2 is YYREEE in the germline V gene (reference sequence). The V gene end was trimmed by 0 bases and the J gene end by 4 bases; junction bases not matched to a gene: 5. The CDR3 runs to 16 residues. CDR3 DNA sequence: TGTGCCAGCAGCTTGGGGCGGGGGGGCGTTTACAATGAGCAGTTCTTC. It yields the protein CASSLGRGGVYNEQFF.

The chain couples TRBV5-5 to TRBJ1-4; 7 positions agree with TRBD1. V lost 4 bases and J lost 0; bases outside the gene matches: 3. Germline values: CDR1 SGHKS, CDR2 YYEKEE (reference sequence). The CDR3 contains 15 residues. This CDR3 reads CASSRQGSTNEKLFF. Written as DNA, the CDR3 is TGTGCCAGCAGCCGACAGGGCTCAACTAATGAAAAACTGTTTTTT.

J is TRBJ1-3 and V is TRBV30; D is uncertain. V was clipped by 0 bases and J by 0 bases, with 12 bases between them. This CDR3 comprises 16 residues. The germline gives CDR1 GTSNPN, CDR2 SVGIG (reference sequence). The CDR3 DNA sequence: TGTGCCTGGAGTGTACGTCGCCGCGACTCTGGAAACACCATATATTTT. The encoded protein is CAWSVRRRDSGNTIYF. The variable domain in full, completed from reference TRBV30 and TRBJ1-3, reads SQTIHQWPATLVQPVGSPLSLECTVEGTSNPNLYWYRQAAGRGLQLLFYSVGIGQISSEVPQNLSASRPQDRQFILSSKKLLLSDSGFYLCAWSVRRRDSGNTIYFGEGSWLTVV.

This chain links TRBV29-1 with TRBJ2-1; weak D call: TRBD1 (6 bases). The CDR3 sequence is 14 residues long. The germline CDR1 and CDR2 sequences are SQVTM and ANQGSEA. V lost 5 bases and J 2 bases, leaving 13 bases between the germline ends. The DNA for the CDR3 is TGCAGCGTTTCCAGGGGTATGGCCTACAATGAGCAGTTCTTC. Its translation is CSVSRGMAYNEQFF.

The chain couples TRBV2 to TRBJ2-3, with TRBD1 as a possible D gene (6 bases). Germline V gene data show CDR1 as SNHLY and CDR2 as FYNNEI. The V gene lost 8 bases and the J gene lost 0 bases, with 12 bases spanning the gap. The CDR3 extends over 14 amino acids. This chain's CDR3 is CASLDRSSTDTQYF. DNA of the CDR3: TGTGCCAGCTTGGACAGATCTAGCACAGATACGCAGTATTTT.

The chain carries TRBV30 and TRBJ1-1; D gene unclear. CDR3 length: 13 residues. Germline V gene sequence: CDR1 GTSNPN, CDR2 SVGIG (reference sequence). V lost 0 bases and J lost 3, with 8 bases in between. The CDR3 loop is CAWSVGGYTEAFF. The CDR3 bases are TGTGCCTGGAGTGTTGGCGGCTACACTGAAGCTTTCTTT.

There are a few counts of this clone. Within the sample, other DNA sequences also encode this same CDR3. The genes are TRBV5-1 and TRBJ2-3, with D tentatively TRBD2 (6 bases). The germline V and J ends were trimmed by 4 bases and 0 bases, with 6 bases remaining between them. From germline, CDR1 is SGHRS and CDR2 YFSETQ. There are 13 residues in the CDR3. The CDR3 here is CASSSGSTDTQYF. The CDR3 nucleotides read TGCGCCAGCAGCAGCGGGAGCACAGATACGCAGTATTTT.

Ten or more counts support this clone. The rearrangement joins TRBV10-3 to TRBJ2-3; 8 bases align to TRBD2. J lost 6 bases, V lost 6 bases, and 11 bases had no gene match. Germline V CDR1 and CDR2: ENHRY, SYGVKD. The CDR3 contains 15 residues. The CDR3 spells CAIRLGAGDSDTQYF. The CDR3 bases are TGTGCCATCAGGCTGGGAGCGGGAGATTCGGATACGCAGTATTTT.

This clone was seen a handful of times. This chain connects TRBV20-1 to TRBJ2-1; D is ambiguous. Germline V CDR1 and CDR2: DFQATT, SNEGSKA (reference sequence). This CDR3 has 11 residues. Trimming stripped 3 bases from V and 7 bases from J, with 7 bases between. The CDR3, as DNA: TGCAGTGCTAGTGCCGGGAATGAGCAGTTCTTC. Its protein is CSASAGNEQFF.

V is TRBV18 and J is TRBJ1-5, with 8 nucleotides matching TRBD1. Trimming at V came to 6 bases and at J to 5 bases, leaving 9 bases not matched to a gene. Per germline, CDR1 KGHSH and CDR2 LQKENI. The CDR3 is made up of 15 amino acids. For the CDR3, the DNA is TGTGCCAGCTCGACCAACAGGGGGATAGATCAGCCCCAGCATTTT. This translates into CASSTNRGIDQPQHF. The variable domain in full, with the rest retrieved from reference TRBV18 and TRBJ1-5, is NAGVMQNPRHLVRRRGQEARLRCSPMKGHSHVYWYRQLPEEGLKFMVYLQKENIIDESGMPKERFSAEFPKEGPSILRIQQVVRGDSAAYFCASSTNRGIDQPQHFGDGTRLSIL.

The chain uses TRBV4-1 and TRBJ2-1, with no clear D. Germline CDR1 is MGHRA and CDR2 is YSYEKL. Between the trimmed V and J ends, which lost 2 bases and 1 base, there was a span of 15 bases. CDR3 size: 17 residues. The DNA of the CDR3 is TGCGCCAGCAGCCAATATAGCCTCGGGTCTTCCTACAATGAGCAGTTCTTC. This translates into CASSQYSLGSSYNEQFF.

V is TRBV9 and J is TRBJ2-2; no clear D gene. Trimming stripped 3 bases from V and 5 bases from J, with 2 bases between. This CDR3 region has 11 residues. Germline V gene sequence: CDR1 SGDLS, CDR2 YYNGEE. DNA for the CDR3: TGTGCCAGCAGCGCGACCGGGGAGCTGTTTTTT. Translation: CASSATGELFF. Together with reference TRBV9 and TRBJ2-2, the CDR3 gives the full variable domain: DSGVTQTPKHLITATGQRVTLRCSPRSGDLSVYWYQQSLDQGLQFLIQYYNGEERAKGNILERFSAQQFPDLHSELNLSSLELGDSALYFCASSATGELFFGEGSRLTVL.

The rearrangement joins TRBV5-1 to TRBJ1-2; weak D call: TRBD1 (5 bases). Germline CDR1 is SGHRS and CDR2 is YFSETQ. The CDR3 loop spans 14 amino acids. V was pared by 0 bases and J by 1 base, with 7 bases between. CDR3 nucleotide sequence: TGCGCCAGCAGCTTGGTAGGGGTTAACTATGGCTACACCTTC. Protein: CASSLVGVNYGYTF.